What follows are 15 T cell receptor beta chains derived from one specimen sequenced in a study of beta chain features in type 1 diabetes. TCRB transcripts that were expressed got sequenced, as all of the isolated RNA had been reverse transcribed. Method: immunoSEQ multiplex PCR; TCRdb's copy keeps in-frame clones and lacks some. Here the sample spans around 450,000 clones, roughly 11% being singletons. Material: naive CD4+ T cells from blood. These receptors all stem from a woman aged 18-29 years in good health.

The CDR3 reads CASSRWGNTEAFF. CDR3 in DNA: TGCGCCAGCAGCCGGTGGGGGAACACTGAAGCTTTCTTT. V is TRBV5-1 and J is TRBJ1-1; D gene uncertain. This CDR3 is built from 13 residues. Germline V CDR1 and CDR2: SGHRS, YFSETQ. The ends were cut back, 4 bases at V and 1 base at J, with 8 bases in the middle.

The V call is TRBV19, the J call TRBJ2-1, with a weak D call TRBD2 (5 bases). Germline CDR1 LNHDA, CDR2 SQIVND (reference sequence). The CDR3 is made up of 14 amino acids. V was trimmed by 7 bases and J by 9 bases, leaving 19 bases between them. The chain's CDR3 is CASIGVASTSEQFF. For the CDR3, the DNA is TGTGCCAGTATCGGGGTAGCGAGTACAAGTGAGCAGTTCTTC.

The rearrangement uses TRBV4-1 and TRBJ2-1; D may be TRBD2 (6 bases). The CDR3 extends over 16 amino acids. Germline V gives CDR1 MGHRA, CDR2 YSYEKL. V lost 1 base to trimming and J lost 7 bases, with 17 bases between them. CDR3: CASSQVGLSRGNEQFF. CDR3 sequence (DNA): TGCGCCAGCAGCCAAGTAGGTTTGAGTCGGGGGAATGAGCAGTTCTTC.

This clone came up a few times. The CDR3 DNA reads as TGTGCCAGCAGCATACTAGGGGGAAACATTCAGTACTTC. This sequence encodes CASSILGGNIQYF. This chain connects TRBV21-1 to TRBJ2-4; TRBD1 is the table's D call and was not checked against the DNA. TRBV21-1 is classified as a pseudogene. The CDR3 is 13 residues long.

The CDR3 is CSASPAQETQYF. The DNA for the CDR3 is TGCAGCGCTAGCCCAGCCCAAGAGACCCAGTACTTC. The genes are TRBV29-1 and TRBJ2-5; a possible D gene is TRBD2 (5 bases). Per germline, CDR1 SQVTM and CDR2 ANQGSEA. The CDR3 contains 12 residues. Trimming took 7 bases from V and 1 from J, leaving 10 bases between them. Full variable domain (outside the CDR3, taken from reference TRBV29-1 and TRBJ2-5): SAVISQKPSRDICQRGTSLTIQCQVDSQVTMMFWYRQQPGQSLTLIATANQGSEATYESGFVIDKFPISRPNLTFSTLTVSNMSPEDSSIYLCSASPAQETQYFGPGTRLLVL.

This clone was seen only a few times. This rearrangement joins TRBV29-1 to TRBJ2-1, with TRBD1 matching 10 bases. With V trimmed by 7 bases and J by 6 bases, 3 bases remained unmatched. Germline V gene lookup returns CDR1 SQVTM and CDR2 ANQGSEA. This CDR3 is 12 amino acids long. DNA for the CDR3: TGCAGCGGGCGGACAGGGGGCAATGAGCAGTTCTTC. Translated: CSGRTGGNEQFF.

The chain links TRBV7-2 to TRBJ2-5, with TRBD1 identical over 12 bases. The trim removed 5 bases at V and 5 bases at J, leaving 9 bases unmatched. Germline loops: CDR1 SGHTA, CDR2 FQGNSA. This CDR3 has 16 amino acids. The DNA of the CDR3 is TGTGCCAGCAGCCCCGCCCCCGGGACAGGGGGCGAGACCCAGTACTTC. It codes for CASSPAPGTGGETQYF.

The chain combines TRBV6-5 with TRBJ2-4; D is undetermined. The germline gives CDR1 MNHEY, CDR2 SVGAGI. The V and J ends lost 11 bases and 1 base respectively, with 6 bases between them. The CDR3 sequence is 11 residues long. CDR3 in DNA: TGTGCCGCTCGGGCCAAAAACATTCAGTACTTC. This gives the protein CAARAKNIQYF.

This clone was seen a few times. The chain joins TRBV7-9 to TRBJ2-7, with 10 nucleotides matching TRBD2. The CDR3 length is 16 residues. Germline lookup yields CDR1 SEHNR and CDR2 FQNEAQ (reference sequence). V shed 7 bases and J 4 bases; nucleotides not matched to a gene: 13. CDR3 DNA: TGTGCCAGCACCTATAAAGCGGGAGGGCACCCTTACGAGCAGTACTTC. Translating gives CASTYKAGGHPYEQYF.

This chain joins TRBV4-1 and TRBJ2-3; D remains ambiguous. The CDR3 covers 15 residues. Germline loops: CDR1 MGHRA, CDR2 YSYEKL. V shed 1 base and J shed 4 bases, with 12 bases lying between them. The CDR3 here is CASSQVGSAADTQYF. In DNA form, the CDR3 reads TGCGCCAGCAGCCAAGTAGGTTCGGCGGCAGATACGCAGTATTTT.

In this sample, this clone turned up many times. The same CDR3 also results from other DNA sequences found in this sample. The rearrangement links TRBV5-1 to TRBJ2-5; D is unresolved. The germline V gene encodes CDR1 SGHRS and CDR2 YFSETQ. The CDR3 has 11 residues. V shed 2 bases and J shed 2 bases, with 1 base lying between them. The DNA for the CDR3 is TGCGCCAGCAGCTTACAAGAGACCCAGTACTTC. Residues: CASSLQETQYF.

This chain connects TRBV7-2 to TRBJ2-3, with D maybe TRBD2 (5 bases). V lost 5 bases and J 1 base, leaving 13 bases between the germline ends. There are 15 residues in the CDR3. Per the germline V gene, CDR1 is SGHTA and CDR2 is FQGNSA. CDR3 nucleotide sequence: TGTGCCAGCAGCCGGGGTACTCAGGGCACAGATACGCAGTATTTT. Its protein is CASSRGTQGTDTQYF.

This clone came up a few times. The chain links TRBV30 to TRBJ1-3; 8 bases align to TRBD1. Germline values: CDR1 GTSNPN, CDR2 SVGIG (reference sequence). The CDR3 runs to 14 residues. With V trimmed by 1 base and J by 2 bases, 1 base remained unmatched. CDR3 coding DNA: TGTGCCTGGAGTGGGACAGGGACTGGAAACACCATATATTTT. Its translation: CAWSGTGTGNTIYF.

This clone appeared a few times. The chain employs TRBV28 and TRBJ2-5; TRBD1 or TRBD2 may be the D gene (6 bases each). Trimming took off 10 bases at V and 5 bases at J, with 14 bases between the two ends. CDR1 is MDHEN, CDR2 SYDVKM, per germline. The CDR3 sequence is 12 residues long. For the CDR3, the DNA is TGTGCCACCGGAGGAGGGGGGGAGACCCAGTACTTC. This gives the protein CATGGGGETQYF.

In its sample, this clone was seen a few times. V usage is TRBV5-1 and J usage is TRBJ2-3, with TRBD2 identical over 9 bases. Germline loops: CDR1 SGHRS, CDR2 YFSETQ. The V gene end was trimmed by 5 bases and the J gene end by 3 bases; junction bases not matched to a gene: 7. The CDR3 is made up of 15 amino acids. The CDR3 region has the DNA TGCGCCAGCAGTCCTGCTAGCGGGACGACAGATACGCAGTATTTT. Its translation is CASSPASGTTDTQYF.